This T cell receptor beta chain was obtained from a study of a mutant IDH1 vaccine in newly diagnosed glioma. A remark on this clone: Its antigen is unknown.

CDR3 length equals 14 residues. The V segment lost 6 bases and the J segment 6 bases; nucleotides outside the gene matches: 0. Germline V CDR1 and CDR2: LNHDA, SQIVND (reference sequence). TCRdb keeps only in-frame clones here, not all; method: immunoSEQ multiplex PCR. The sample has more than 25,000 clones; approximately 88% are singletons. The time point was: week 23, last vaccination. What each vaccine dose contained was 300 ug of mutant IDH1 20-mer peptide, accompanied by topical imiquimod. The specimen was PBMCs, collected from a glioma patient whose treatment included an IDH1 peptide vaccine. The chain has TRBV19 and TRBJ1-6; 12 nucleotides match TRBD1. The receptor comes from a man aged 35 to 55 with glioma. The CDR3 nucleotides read TGTGCCAGTAGGGGACAGGGGGCTAATTCACCCCTCCACTTT. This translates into CASRGQGANSPLHF.